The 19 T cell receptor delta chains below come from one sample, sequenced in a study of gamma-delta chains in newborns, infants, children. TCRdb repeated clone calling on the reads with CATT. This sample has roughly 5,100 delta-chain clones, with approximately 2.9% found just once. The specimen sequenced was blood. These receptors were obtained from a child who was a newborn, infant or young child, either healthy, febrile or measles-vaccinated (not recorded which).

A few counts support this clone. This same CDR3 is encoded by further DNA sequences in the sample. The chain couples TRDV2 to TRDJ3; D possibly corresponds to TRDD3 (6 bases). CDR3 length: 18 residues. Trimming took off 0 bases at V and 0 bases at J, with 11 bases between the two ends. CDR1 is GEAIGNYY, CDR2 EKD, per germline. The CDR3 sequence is CACDTAGESSWDTRQMFF. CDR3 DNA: TGTGCCTGTGACACCGCGGGGGAAAGCTCCTGGGACACCCGACAGATGTTTTTC.

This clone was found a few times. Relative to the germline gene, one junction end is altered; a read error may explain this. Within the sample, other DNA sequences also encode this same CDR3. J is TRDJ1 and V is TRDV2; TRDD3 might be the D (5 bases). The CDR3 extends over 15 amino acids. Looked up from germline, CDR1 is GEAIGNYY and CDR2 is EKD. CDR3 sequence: CACDTAGTDTDKLIF. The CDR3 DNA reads TGCGCCTGTGACACGGCTGGGACCGACACCGATAAACTCATCTTT.

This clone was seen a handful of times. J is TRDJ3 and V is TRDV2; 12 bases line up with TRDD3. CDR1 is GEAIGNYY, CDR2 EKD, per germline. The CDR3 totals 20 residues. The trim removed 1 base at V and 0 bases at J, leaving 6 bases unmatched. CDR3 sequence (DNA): TGTGCCTGTGACACGACTACTGGGGGATACCTCTCCTGGGACACCCGACAGATGTTTTTC. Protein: CACDTTTGGYLSWDTRQMFF.

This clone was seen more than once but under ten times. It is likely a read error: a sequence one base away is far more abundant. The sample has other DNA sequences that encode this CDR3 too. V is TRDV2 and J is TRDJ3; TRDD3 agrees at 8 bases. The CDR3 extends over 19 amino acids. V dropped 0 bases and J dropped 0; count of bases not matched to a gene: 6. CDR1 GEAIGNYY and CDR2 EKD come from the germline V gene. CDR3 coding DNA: TGTGCCTGTGACACCGTACTGGGGGGTAGCTCCTGGGACACCCGACAGATGTTTTTC. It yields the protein CACDTVLGGSSWDTRQMFF.

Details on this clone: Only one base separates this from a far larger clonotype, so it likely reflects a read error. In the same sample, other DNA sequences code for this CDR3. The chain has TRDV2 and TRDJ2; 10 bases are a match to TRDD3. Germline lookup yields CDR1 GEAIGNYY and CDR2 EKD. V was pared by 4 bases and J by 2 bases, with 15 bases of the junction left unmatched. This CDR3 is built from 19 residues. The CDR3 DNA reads TGTGCCTGTGATCCCCTTAATACTGGGGGATCTCCCTTGACAGCACAACTCTTCTTT. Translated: CACDPLNTGGSPLTAQLFF.

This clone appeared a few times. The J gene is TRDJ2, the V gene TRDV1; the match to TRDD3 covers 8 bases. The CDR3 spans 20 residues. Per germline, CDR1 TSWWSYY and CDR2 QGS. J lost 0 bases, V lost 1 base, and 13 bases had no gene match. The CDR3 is CALGEQVEGDREALTAQLFF. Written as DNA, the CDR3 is TGTGCTCTTGGGGAACAAGTAGAGGGGGATAGGGAGGCTTTGACAGCACAACTCTTCTTT.

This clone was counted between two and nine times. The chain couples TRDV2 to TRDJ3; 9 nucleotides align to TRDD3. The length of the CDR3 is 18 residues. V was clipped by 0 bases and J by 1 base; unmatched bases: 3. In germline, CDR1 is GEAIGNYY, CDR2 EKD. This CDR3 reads CACDTVTGGSWDTRQMFF. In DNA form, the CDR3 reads TGTGCCTGTGACACCGTTACTGGGGGATCCTGGGACACCCGACAGATGTTTTTC.

This CDR3 reads CACDTWGQSSWDTRQMFF. CDR3 coding DNA: TGTGCCTGTGACACCTGGGGGCAGAGCTCCTGGGACACCCGACAGATGTTTTTC. J is TRDJ3 and V is TRDV2, with TRDD3 as a possible D gene (6 bases). This CDR3 contains 18 residues. Germline CDR1 GEAIGNYY, CDR2 EKD. V lost 0 bases and J 0 bases, leaving 11 bases between the germline ends.

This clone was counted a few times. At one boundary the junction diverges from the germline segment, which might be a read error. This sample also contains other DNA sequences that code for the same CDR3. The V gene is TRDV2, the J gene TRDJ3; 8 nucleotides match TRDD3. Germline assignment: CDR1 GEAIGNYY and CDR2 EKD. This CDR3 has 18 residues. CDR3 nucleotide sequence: TGTGCCTGTGGCACCGGGGGATATAGCTCCTGGGACACCCGACAGATGTTTTTC. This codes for CACGTGGYSSWDTRQMFF.

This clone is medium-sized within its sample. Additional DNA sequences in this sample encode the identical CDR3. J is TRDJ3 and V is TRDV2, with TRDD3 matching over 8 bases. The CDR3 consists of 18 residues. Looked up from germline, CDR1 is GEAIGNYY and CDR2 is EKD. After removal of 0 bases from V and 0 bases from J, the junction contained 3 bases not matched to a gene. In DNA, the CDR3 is TGTGCCTGTGACACCGTCTGGGGGAGCTCCTGGGACACCCGACAGATGTTTTTC. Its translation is CACDTVWGSSWDTRQMFF.

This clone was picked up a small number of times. CDR3: CACEGIGGPHWDTRQMFF. Here the CDR3 DNA reads TGTGCCTGTGAGGGTATTGGGGGACCACATTGGGACACCCGACAGATGTTTTTC. The chain carries TRDV2 and TRDJ3, with 7 bases that match TRDD3. Germline V gene lookup returns CDR1 GEAIGNYY and CDR2 EKD. The CDR3 has 18 amino acids. V lost 4 bases and J lost 4; bases outside the gene matches: 12.

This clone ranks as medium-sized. In DNA form, the CDR3 reads TGTGCCTGTGACACCTGGGGGAGCTCCTGGGACACCCGACAGATGTTTTTC. Translated, it gives CACDTWGSSWDTRQMFF. This chain joins TRDV2 and TRDJ3; TRDD3 agrees at 7 bases. This CDR3 is 17 amino acids long. Germline CDR1 reads GEAIGNYY; CDR2 reads EKD. The V segment lost 0 bases and the J segment 0 bases; nucleotides outside the gene matches: 1.

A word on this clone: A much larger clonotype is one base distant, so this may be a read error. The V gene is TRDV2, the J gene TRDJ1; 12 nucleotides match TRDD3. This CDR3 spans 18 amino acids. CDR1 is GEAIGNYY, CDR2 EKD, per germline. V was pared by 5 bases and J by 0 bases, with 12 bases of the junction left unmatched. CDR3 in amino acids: CACGTVTGGYSYTDKLIF. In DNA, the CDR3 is TGTGCCTGTGGCACGGTGACTGGGGGATACTCGTACACCGATAAACTCATCTTT.

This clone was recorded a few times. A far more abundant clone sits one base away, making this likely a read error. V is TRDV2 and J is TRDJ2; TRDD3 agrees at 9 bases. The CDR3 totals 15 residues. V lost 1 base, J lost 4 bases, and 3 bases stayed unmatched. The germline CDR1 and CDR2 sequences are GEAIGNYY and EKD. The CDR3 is CACDTVLGETAQLFF. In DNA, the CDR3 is TGTGCCTGTGACACGGTACTGGGGGAGACAGCACAACTCTTCTTT.

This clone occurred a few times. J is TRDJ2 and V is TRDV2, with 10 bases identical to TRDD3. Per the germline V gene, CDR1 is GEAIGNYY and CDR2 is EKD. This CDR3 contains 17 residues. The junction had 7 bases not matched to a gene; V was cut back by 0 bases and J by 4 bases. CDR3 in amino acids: CACDTVVGDTWTAQLFF. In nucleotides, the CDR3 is TGTGCCTGTGACACCGTGGTGGGGGATACCTGGACAGCACAACTCTTCTTT.

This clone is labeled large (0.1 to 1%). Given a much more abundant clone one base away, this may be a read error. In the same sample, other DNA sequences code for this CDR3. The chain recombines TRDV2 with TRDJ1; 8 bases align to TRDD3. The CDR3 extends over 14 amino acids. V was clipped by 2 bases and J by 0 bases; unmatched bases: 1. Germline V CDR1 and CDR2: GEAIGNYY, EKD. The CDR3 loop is CACDKLGDTDKLIF. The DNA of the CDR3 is TGTGCCTGTGACAAACTGGGGGACACCGATAAACTCATCTTT.

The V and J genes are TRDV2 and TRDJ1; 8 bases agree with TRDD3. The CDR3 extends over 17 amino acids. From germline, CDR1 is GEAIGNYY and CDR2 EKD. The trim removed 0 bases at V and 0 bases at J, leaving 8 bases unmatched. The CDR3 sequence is CACDTVGIRPYTDKLIF. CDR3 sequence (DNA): TGTGCCTGTGACACCGTTGGGATACGACCGTACACCGATAAACTCATCTTT.

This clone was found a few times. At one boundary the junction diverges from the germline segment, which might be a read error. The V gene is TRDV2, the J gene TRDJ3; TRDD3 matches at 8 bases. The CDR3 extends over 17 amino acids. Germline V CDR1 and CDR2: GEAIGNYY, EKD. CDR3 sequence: CACDTVGGSWGTRQMFF. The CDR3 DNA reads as TGTGCCTGTGACACCGTTGGGGGATCCTGGGGCACCCGACAGATGTTTTTC.

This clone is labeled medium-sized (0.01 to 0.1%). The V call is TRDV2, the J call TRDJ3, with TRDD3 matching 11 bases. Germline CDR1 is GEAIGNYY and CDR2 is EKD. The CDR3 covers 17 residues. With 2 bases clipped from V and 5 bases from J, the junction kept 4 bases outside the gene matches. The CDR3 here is CACDILGDSRDTRQMFF. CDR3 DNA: TGTGCCTGTGACATACTGGGGGATAGCCGGGACACCCGACAGATGTTTTTC.